The rows below give T cell receptor beta chains drawn from one sample of a study of long-term antiretroviral therapy in people with HIV. TCRdb's copy holds only in-frame clones and misses some; the assay was immunoSEQ multiplex PCR. This table has around 20,000 clones, about four fifths appearing once. The sequencing here drew on unsorted PBMCs, taken 0.9 years after starting antiretroviral therapy. These TCRs come from a man between 18 and 35 years old with HIV. Both conserved end residues are part of each CDR3. The D gene is left open where the match is weak. Not all rows give a size; the values are once, few, many and, for expanded clones, a class.

NA	TRBD2	TRBV7-6	TRBJ2-3	TGTGCCAGCAGCTTTTCTAGCGGGGGGGATACGCAGTATTTT	CASSFSSGGDTQYF
NA	NA	TRBV7-9	TRBJ1-2	TGTGCCAGCAGCTTAGGCCAGGTGCCCCTTAACTATGGCTACACCTTC	CASSLGQVPLNYGYTF
once	NA	TRBV19	TRBJ1-4	TGTGCCAGTAGTATACAGGGAATTGCAACTAATGAAAAACTGTTTTTT	CASSIQGIATNEKLFF
once	TRBD2	TRBV4-2	TRBJ2-5	TGTGCCAGCAGCCAAGATACTAGCGGGGGGGCAGAGACCCAGTACTTC	CASSQDTSGGAETQYF
NA	NA	TRBV6-6	TRBJ1-5	TGTGCCAGCCTAGAACGGGTTGGGGGGGAAAATCAGCCCCAGCATTTT	CASLERVGGENQPQHF
NA	TRBD1	TRBV10-3	TRBJ2-5	TGTGCCACAAGACAGGGACAAGAGACCCAGTACTTC	CATRQGQETQYF
once	NA	TRBV4-1	TRBJ2-3	TGCGCCAGCAGCCAAGATTTCGCGGGGGCCTCAGGAGATACGCAGTATTTT	CASSQDFAGASGDTQYF
few	TRBD1	TRBV5-1	TRBJ1-2	TGCGCCAGCAGGCCGGGACAGATTATGGAGGGCTACACCTTC	CASRPGQIMEGYTF
NA	NA	TRBV7-2	TRBJ1-3	TGTGCCAGCACCGGCTCTGGAAACACCATATATTTT	CASTGSGNTIYF
NA	TRBD2	TRBV19	TRBJ2-3	TGTGCCAGTAGTCCCCTTGGACTAGCAACGACAGATACGCAGTATTTT	CASSPLGLATTDTQYF
NA	NA	TRBV6-1	TRBJ1-5	TGTGCCAGCAGTGAACCCCCGGATGGGAATCAGCCCCAGCATTTT	CASSEPPDGNQPQHF
NA	NA	TRBV7-9	TRBJ2-2	TGTGCCAGCAGCTTAAACACCGGGGAGCTGTTTTTT	CASSLNTGELFF
NA	TRBD1	TRBV6-5	TRBJ1-2	TGTGCCAGCAGTTACTCCGGGACAGGGTTGTATGGCTACACCTTC	CASSYSGTGLYGYTF
NA	NA	TRBV5-1	TRBJ2-3	TGCGCCAGCAGCCTGAGACCCCAAAGCACAGATACGCAGTATTTT	CASSLRPQSTDTQYF
NA	TRBD1	TRBV5-5	TRBJ1-3	TGTGCCAGCAGCCCACCCGGGACAGGGTTAGGAAACACCATATATTTT	CASSPPGTGLGNTIYF
NA	NA	TRBV5-1	TRBJ2-2	TGCGCCAGCAGCTTGGCCCCAGGTACCGGGGAGCTGTTTTTT	CASSLAPGTGELFF
NA	TRBD2	TRBV5-4	TRBJ2-5	TGTGCCAGCAGCCCGGCGGGGGGAGCAAGGGAGACCCAGTACTTC	CASSPAGGARETQYF
few	NA	TRBV19	TRBJ2-5	TGTGCCAGTCGCCGGGGACTTAGGGGACAGGAGACCCAGTACTTC	CASRRGLRGQETQYF
NA	TRBD1	TRBV2	TRBJ2-1	TGTGCCAGCACTTCCCGGGACAGGGCGTACAATGAGCAGTTCTTC	CASTSRDRAYNEQFF
once	NA	TRBV2	TRBJ1-6	TGTGCCAGCAGTGAAAAAGGGATCGGCTCCTATAATTCACCCCTCCACTTT	CASSEKGIGSYNSPLHF
NA	NA	TRBV5-6	TRBJ1-6	TGTGCCAGCAGCTTGGGGGTAGAAAATCCCCTCCACTTT	CASSLGVENPLHF
once	NA	TRBV4-1	TRBJ1-2	TGCGCCAGCAGCCAAGGACGGGGTGGCTACACCTTC	CASSQGRGGYTF
NA	NA	TRBV5-1	TRBJ1-5	TGCGCCAGCAGCCCTGGACCTTCCGGGGAACCCCAGCATTTT	CASSPGPSGEPQHF
NA	NA	TRBV2	TRBJ2-3	TGTGCCAGGGGGGGCCTTTCCACAGATACGCAGTATTTT	CARGGLSTDTQYF
NA	TRBD1	TRBV28	TRBJ2-7	TGTGCCAGCAGTCCATGGGGGGGCGAGGGACAGGGGACGCCCTACGAGCAGTACTTC	CASSPWGGEGQGTPYEQYF
NA	NA	TRBV30	TRBJ1-3	TGTGCCTGGAGGAAGGGAGGGGCCTCTGGAAACACCATATATTTT	CAWRKGGASGNTIYF
NA	NA	TRBV18	TRBJ1-6	TGTGCCAGCTCACCTCAGAGGGGGAATAATTCACCCCTCCACTTT	CASSPQRGNNSPLHF
NA	NA	TRBV6-6	TRBJ1-6	TGTGCCAGCAGCCCCAGTGGGCAGAATAATTCACCCCTCCACTTT	CASSPSGQNNSPLHF
NA	TRBD2	TRBV9	TRBJ2-3	TGTGCCAGCAGCGCACCCCTAGCGGGGGGGCCACCGGCAGATACGCAGTATTTT	CASSAPLAGGPPADTQYF
NA	NA	TRBV7-9	TRBJ1-6	TGTGCCAGCACCCCCGTCGGGGACTCACCCCTCCACTTT	CASTPVGDSPLHF
NA	TRBD2	TRBV29-1	TRBJ2-1	TGCAGCGTTGCGGGGGGGGCAGGGGACTACAATGAGCAGTTCTTC	CSVAGGAGDYNEQFF
NA	NA	TRBV5-6	TRBJ2-7	TGTGCCAGCAGCTCTGGCGAGGACGAGCAGTACTTC	CASSSGEDEQYF
NA	NA	TRBV10-1	TRBJ1-6	TGCGCGCCGCTTGGGGGGGTGAATTCACCCCTCCACTTT	CAPLGGVNSPLHF
NA	NA	TRBV11-1	TRBJ2-3	TGTGCCAGCAGCTTGCTAGCCGACTATAGCACAGATACGCAGTATTTT	CASSLLADYSTDTQYF
NA	NA	TRBV7-8	TRBJ1-4	TGTGCCAGCAGCCTACAGGGAGGGAATAATGAAAAACTGTTTTTT	CASSLQGGNNEKLFF
NA	TRBD1	TRBV13	TRBJ1-4	TGTGCCAGCAGCTCCTTATCTGAAGGGGGCGGGAAACTGTTTTTT	CASSSLSEGGGKLFF
NA	TRBD1	TRBV2	TRBJ1-5	TGTGCCAGCAGTTTTCCGACGACAGGGAACAAGGATCAGCCCCAGCATTTT	CASSFPTTGNKDQPQHF
NA	NA	TRBV11-2	TRBJ1-4	TGTGCCAGCAGCAGCTCCGGATCGGCTAATGAAAAACTGTTTTTT	CASSSSGSANEKLFF
once	TRBD1	TRBV5-5	TRBJ1-2	TGTGCCAGCAGCTTGGGGACAGGGAATCTTGGCTACACCTTC	CASSLGTGNLGYTF
NA	NA	TRBV7-9	TRBJ1-1	TGTGCCAGCGAGGGACTTAGGAACACTGAAGCTTTCTTT	CASEGLRNTEAFF
once	NA	TRBV6-1	TRBJ1-5	TGTGCCAGCAGGTTACTAATGGGGCCAAATCAGCCCCAGCATTTT	CASRLLMGPNQPQHF
NA	NA	TRBV5-1	TRBJ2-3	TGCGCCAGCAGCTTGGCTACAGGGGATACGCAGTATTTT	CASSLATGDTQYF
NA	NA	TRBV5-8	TRBJ1-5	TGTGCCAGCAGCTTCTTAGCTAATCAGCCCCAGCATTTT	CASSFLANQPQHF
NA	NA	TRBV21-1	TRBJ1-4	TGTGCCAGCAGCCGACAGGGGGCGGGTGAAAAACTGTTTTTT	CASSRQGAGEKLFF
NA	TRBD1	TRBV27	TRBJ1-5	TGTGCCAGCAGCCCTACAGGGGGGGTTCAGCCCCAGCATTTT	CASSPTGGVQPQHF
NA	TRBD1	TRBV6-6	TRBJ2-7	TGTGCCAGCAGTTACGGGACAGTAAACGAGCGGCAGTACTTC	CASSYGTVNERQYF
NA	TRBD2	TRBV27	TRBJ2-3	TGTGCCAGCAGTCCACTAGCGGGGGGGCAATATACGCAGTATTTT	CASSPLAGGQYTQYF
NA	NA	TRBV5-4	TRBJ1-1	TGTGCCAGCAGCTTGGCCAGGGTGAGGGCCTATGAAGCTTTCTTT	CASSLARVRAYEAFF
few	NA	TRBV2	TRBJ1-6	TGTGCCAGCCTCCAGGGGCCTTCCTATAATTCACCCCTCCACTTT	CASLQGPSYNSPLHF
NA	TRBD2	TRBV7-9	TRBJ2-1	TGTGCCAGCAGCTTACGGAGCGGGGGCATCAATGAGCAGTTCTTC	CASSLRSGGINEQFF
NA	NA	TRBV27	TRBJ2-1	TGTGCCAGCAGTTTGTCCGGGGGATACAATGAGCAGTTCTTC	CASSLSGGYNEQFF
once	TRBD2	TRBV4-2	TRBJ2-6	TGTGCCAGCAGCCAAGGGACTAGCGGCTCTGGGGCCAACGTCCTGACTTTC	CASSQGTSGSGANVLTF
NA	NA	TRBV11-2	TRBJ1-3	TGTGCCAGCGGGAAATTTACATCTGGAAACACCATATATTTT	CASGKFTSGNTIYF
NA	NA	TRBV28	TRBJ2-7	TGTGCCAGCAGCATCCCCGGGGACGAGCAGTACTTC	CASSIPGDEQYF
NA	TRBD2	TRBV7-2	TRBJ2-1	TGTGCCAGCAGCCCTATCGGCCTAGCGGGGGGGTATGAGCAGTTCTTC	CASSPIGLAGGYEQFF
few	NA	TRBV6-5	TRBJ1-2	TGTGCCACCTACAGGGCTGGCTATGGCTACACCTTC	CATYRAGYGYTF
NA	TRBD2	TRBV5-1	TRBJ2-1	TGCGCCAGCACTTACACCGGGACTAGCGGGGCGGGTGAGCAGTTCTTC	CASTYTGTSGAGEQFF
NA	NA	TRBV7-2	TRBJ2-2	TGTGCCAGCAGCTTAAGGCAGGGTATCACCGGGGAGCTGTTTTTT	CASSLRQGITGELFF
NA	NA	TRBV28	TRBJ2-3	TGTGCCAGCAGTTTTGCTAACACAGATACGCAGTATTTT	CASSFANTDTQYF
NA	NA	TRBV4-1	TRBJ2-4	TGCGCCAGCAGCCACCACGGAGATATTCAGTACTTC	CASSHHGDIQYF